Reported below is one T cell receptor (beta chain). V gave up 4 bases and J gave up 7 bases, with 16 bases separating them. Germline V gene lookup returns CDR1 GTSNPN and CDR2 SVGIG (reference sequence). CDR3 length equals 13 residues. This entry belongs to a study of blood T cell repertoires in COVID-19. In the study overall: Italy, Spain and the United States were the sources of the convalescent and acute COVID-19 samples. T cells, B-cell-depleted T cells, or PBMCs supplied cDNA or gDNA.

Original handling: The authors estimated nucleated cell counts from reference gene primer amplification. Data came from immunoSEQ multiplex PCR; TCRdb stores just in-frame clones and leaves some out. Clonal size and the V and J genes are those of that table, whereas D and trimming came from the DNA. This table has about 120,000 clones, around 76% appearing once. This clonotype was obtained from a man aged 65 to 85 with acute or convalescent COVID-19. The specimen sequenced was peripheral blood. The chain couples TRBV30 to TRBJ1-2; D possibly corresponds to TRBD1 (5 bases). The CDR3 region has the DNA TGTGCCTGGAAAAGATCCCGGACACTTGGCTACACCTTC. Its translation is CAWKRSRTLGYTF.